A single sample is the source of the 19 T cell receptor beta chains below, sequenced in a study of T cell responses to AZD1222 COVID-19 vaccine. The repertoire was sequenced with immunoSEQ multiplex PCR; TCRdb's copy has only in-frame clones and lacks some. Of over 100,000 clones listed, around 91% are singletons. The sequenced sample was peripheral blood, obtained on day 0 of AZD1222 vaccination. The source of these receptors is an adult in good health.

This rearrangement joins TRBV3-1 (or the pseudogene TRBV3-2) to TRBJ1-1; 11 bases match TRBD1. The ends lost 4 bases at V and 6 bases at J; junction bases unmatched: 13. In germline, CDR1 is LGHDT, CDR2 YNNKEL (reference sequence). There are 17 residues in the CDR3. DNA for the CDR3: TGTGCCAGCAGCCCGTGGCCGGGACAGGGGGTAAAGTCTGAAGCTTTCTTT. Protein: CASSPWPGQGVKSEAFF.

The chain combines TRBV5-4 with TRBJ2-2; possibly TRBD1 for D (6 bases). Trimming stripped 0 bases from V and 0 bases from J, with 12 bases between. CDR1 and CDR2 (germline): SGHNT, YYREEE (reference sequence). The CDR3 consists of 17 residues. CDR3 nucleotide sequence: TGTGCCAGCAGCTTGGTACGGACAGCAACGAACACCGGGGAGCTGTTTTTT. This translates into CASSLVRTATNTGELFF.

This chain joins TRBV3-1 (or the pseudogene TRBV3-2) and TRBJ1-6; 8 bases align to TRBD1. The V gene end was trimmed by 0 bases and the J gene end by 5 bases; junction bases not matched to a gene: 3. This CDR3 contains 16 residues. Germline CDR1 and CDR2: LGHDT and YNNKEL (reference sequence). The chain's CDR3 is CASSQDTGGNNSPLHF. CDR3 sequence (DNA): TGTGCCAGCAGCCAAGACACAGGGGGTAATAATTCACCCCTCCACTTT.

This chain links TRBV9 with TRBJ2-2, with TRBD1 identical over 9 bases. Germline CDR1 and CDR2: SGDLS and YYNGEE. Germline trimming cut 0 bases from V and 5 bases from J; bases unmatched to any gene: 8. CDR3 size: 17 residues. The CDR3 DNA follows: TGTGCCAGCAGCGTAGTAGGAACAGGGGGCGCGACCGGGGAGCTGTTTTTT. Translated: CASSVVGTGGATGELFF.

V usage is TRBV9 and J usage is TRBJ1-1; possibly TRBD1 for D (6 bases). CDR1 and CDR2 (germline): SGDLS, YYNGEE. The CDR3 spans 16 residues. Trimming removed 3 bases from V and 0 bases from J, with 15 bases in between. CDR3 sequence (DNA): TGTGCCAGCAGCGCGGACCCGGGACATTTGAACACTGAAGCTTTCTTT. It yields the protein CASSADPGHLNTEAFF.

The rearrangement links TRBV24-1 to TRBJ2-2; D unclear. Germline CDR1 reads KGHDR; CDR2 reads SFDVKD. Trimming shortened V by 7 bases and J by 2 bases, and 4 bases separated the two germline ends. The CDR3 is 12 amino acids. This CDR3 reads CATRSNTGELFF. The CDR3 DNA reads TGTGCCACCAGGAGTAACACCGGGGAGCTGTTTTTT.

V usage is TRBV6-5 and J usage is TRBJ1-2; no definite D call. Trimming stripped 0 bases from V and 4 bases from J, with 12 bases between. This CDR3 has 15 residues. Germline loops: CDR1 MNHEY, CDR2 SVGAGI. The CDR3 DNA reads as TGTGCCAGCAGTTACTCGATGGAGTTCGTCTATGGCTACACCTTC. Protein: CASSYSMEFVYGYTF.

Here the CDR3 reads CASSRQLSGNTIYF. CDR3 sequence (DNA): TGTGCCAGCAGCCGCCAGTTATCTGGAAACACCATATATTTT. The chain employs TRBV14 and TRBJ1-3; D gene unclear. The CDR3 covers 14 residues. Germline lookup yields CDR1 SGHDN and CDR2 FVKESK. V was shortened by 4 bases and J by 1 base, with 8 bases between the two germline ends.

The chain has TRBV6-1 and TRBJ1-2; D unclear. Germline V CDR1 and CDR2: MNHNS, SASEGT. Trimming took 1 base from V and 0 from J, leaving 12 bases between them. The length of the CDR3 is 16 residues. Here the CDR3 DNA reads TGTGCCAGCAGTGAAGTCCTAGGAATACCTAACTATGGCTACACCTTC. Translation gives CASSEVLGIPNYGYTF.

The chain is built from TRBV7-8 and TRBJ1-1, with D hard to call. Trimming removed 1 base at V and 2 bases at J, with 20 bases between. Germline V gene lookup returns CDR1 SGHVS and CDR2 FQNEAQ. The length of the CDR3 is 18 residues. CDR3 nucleotides: TGTGCCAGCAGCTTAGGAGTAGCCAAGCAACGGGATAACACTGAAGCTTTCTTT. Translating gives CASSLGVAKQRDNTEAFF.

This chain connects TRBV2 to TRBJ1-1; D ambiguous. V shed 6 bases and J shed 1 base, with 6 bases lying between them. The CDR3 is made up of 12 amino acids. CDR1 and CDR2 (germline): SNHLY, FYNNEI. The CDR3 nucleotides read TGTGCCAGCAGCCTGAGGAACACTGAAGCTTTCTTT. Its translation is CASSLRNTEAFF.

The sample holds a few counts of this clone. The chain recombines TRBV11-3 with TRBJ2-3, with TRBD2 identical over 9 bases. Germline values: CDR1 SGHNT, CDR2 YENEEA. The CDR3 runs 15 residues. Trimming cost V 6 bases and J 0 bases; bases outside gene matches: 4. CDR3 sequence: CASRPTSGSTDTQYF. Written as DNA, the CDR3 is TGTGCCAGCAGACCGACTAGCGGTAGCACAGATACGCAGTATTTT.

The V and J genes are TRBV18 and TRBJ1-1; tentatively, D is TRBD1 (6 bases). V gave up 10 bases and J gave up 7 bases, with 16 bases separating them. CDR3 size: 12 residues. In germline, CDR1 is KGHSH, CDR2 LQKENI. The CDR3 nucleotides are TGTGCCACCACTAATGGGGGGCTTGAAGCTTTCTTT. Residues: CATTNGGLEAFF.

This sequence joins TRBV6-2 or TRBV6-3 and TRBJ2-3, with a possible D match to TRBD2 (6 bases). This CDR3 contains 13 residues. Germline V gives CDR1 MNHEY, CDR2 SVGEGT. Between the trimmed V and J ends, which lost 7 bases and 11 bases, there was a span of 19 bases. The CDR3, as DNA: TGTGCCAGCACCCCATCGGCGACTAGTTTGCAGTATTTT. The encoded protein is CASTPSATSLQYF.

The chain has TRBV4-1 and TRBJ2-7; no firm D call. Germline CDR1 and CDR2: MGHRA and YSYEKL. The CDR3 is 13 amino acids. Trimming pared 2 bases from V and 5 bases from J, leaving 10 bases between. The CDR3 loop reads CASSQLWGNEQYF. The DNA of the CDR3 is TGCGCCAGCAGCCAACTTTGGGGTAACGAGCAGTACTTC.

This chain links TRBV6-5 with TRBJ1-5, with no clear D. The CDR3 spans 14 residues. Germline CDR1 is MNHEY and CDR2 is SVGAGI. The V gene lost 8 bases and the J gene lost 1 base, with 12 bases spanning the gap. The DNA of the CDR3 is TGTGCCAGCTCAAACCGTTGGAGCAATCAGCCCCAGCATTTT. Its protein product is CASSNRWSNQPQHF.

The CDR3 region has the DNA TGCGCCAGCAGTGAGTCGACAGTCTCTGGAAACACCATATATTTT. This gives the protein CASSESTVSGNTIYF. The chain uses TRBV10-2 and TRBJ1-3; D is perhaps TRBD1 (5 bases). The CDR3 has 15 amino acids. Germline values: CDR1 WSHSY, CDR2 SAAADI. The V and J ends lost 0 bases and 0 bases respectively, with 6 bases between them.

The genes are TRBV2 and TRBJ2-1, with 8 bases matching TRBD1. In germline, CDR1 is SNHLY, CDR2 FYNNEI. V shed 7 bases and J 9 bases; nucleotides not matched to a gene: 11. The length of the CDR3 is 14 residues. The CDR3 is CASKGQEEMVEQFF. The CDR3 DNA follows: TGTGCCAGCAAGGGACAGGAAGAGATGGTTGAGCAGTTCTTC.

The J gene is TRBJ1-2, the V gene TRBV4-1; D is perhaps TRBD1 (6 bases). V lost 3 bases to trimming and J lost 4 bases, with 12 bases between them. This CDR3 comprises 14 residues. Germline CDR1 reads MGHRA; CDR2 reads YSYEKL. The CDR3 sequence is CASSHDRGAYGYTF. For the CDR3, the DNA is TGCGCCAGCAGCCATGACCGGGGGGCCTATGGCTACACCTTC.